This is a list of T cell receptor beta chains from one sample in a study of T cells in Graves' hyperthyroidism and ophthalmopathy. TCRdb passed the multiplex PCR reads through MiXCR, listing each CDR3 protein once. The sample includes about 380,000 distinct CDR3 sequences, approximately 13% of them seen just once. The material sequenced was blood. The receptors were sampled from a woman aged 55-69 years with Graves' hyperthyroidism. CDR3s include the opening cysteine and the closing phenylalanine or tryptophan. The D gene is left open where the match is weak. Not all rows give a size; the values are once, few, many and, for expanded clones, a class.

CDR3aa	v_gene	d_gene	j_gene	abundance
CASSLGLAGRSYNEQFF	TRBV5-1	TRBD2	TRBJ2-1	.
CASKTGSSYEQYF	TRBV6-1	.	TRBJ2-7	few
CATSDSDRAGETQYF	TRBV24-1	TRBD1	TRBJ2-5	many
CASSVEGNSYEQYF	TRBV9	.	TRBJ2-7	many
CASSVGGRYQETQYF	TRBV9	.	TRBJ2-5	many
CASSLYNSGAGVAQYF	TRBV2	TRBD2	TRBJ2-3	many
CASSLDSRSTEAFF	TRBV5-4	.	TRBJ1-1	few
CASTRTGDWNQPQHF	TRBV19	TRBD1	TRBJ1-5	few
CASSEGGLGTGELFF	TRBV2	TRBD2	TRBJ2-2	.
CATSRDSRGRQFF	TRBV15	.	TRBJ2-1	few
CASSPGPSGANTEAFF	TRBV4-1	.	TRBJ1-1	many
CASSPRTATNEKLFF	TRBV18	.	TRBJ1-4	many
CASSQTMEQFF	TRBV3-1	.	TRBJ2-1	many
CAWSRRGAKTEAFF	TRBV30	.	TRBJ1-1	many
CASSEALMGAAPRYNEQFF	TRBV6-1	.	TRBJ2-1	few
CATSDSPGLAGFLATDTQYF	TRBV24-1	TRBD2	TRBJ2-3	.
CASSLTRNTGELFF	TRBV7-3	.	TRBJ2-2	many
CASSANLGSYEQYF	TRBV6-1	.	TRBJ2-7	many
CASSPGLAGAGGETQYF	TRBV5-1	TRBD2	TRBJ2-5	.
CASSLGRGGTHGYTF	TRBV13	.	TRBJ1-2	.